This entry lists 23 T cell receptor beta chains sequenced from one sample in a study of cytomegalovirus exposure and HLA in healthy donors. Some clones are missing from TCRdb's copy, which holds only in-frame ones; the method was immunoSEQ multiplex PCR. The sample includes 90,000 to 150,000 clones, 70% to 90% of them seen just once. Sequencing was performed on PBMCs. All receptors derive from a man younger than 35 in good health and CMV-seropositive.

The rearrangement uses TRBV5-4 and TRBJ2-7; TRBD1 matches 10 bases. Germline-derived CDR1 and CDR2 are SGHNT and YYREEE (reference sequence). After removal of 0 bases from V and 6 bases from J, the junction contained 6 bases not matched to a gene. The CDR3 has 15 residues. In DNA form, the CDR3 reads TGTGCCAGCAGCTTGGGGGGGACAGGGGTAGGCGAGCAGTACTTC. Translation: CASSLGGTGVGEQYF.

V usage is TRBV18 and J usage is TRBJ2-7; D remains unclear. V shed 3 bases and J shed 4 bases, with 7 bases lying between them. The CDR3 loop spans 12 amino acids. Germline lookup yields CDR1 KGHSH and CDR2 LQKENI. The CDR3 loop is CASSPSQYEQYF. CDR3 DNA: TGTGCCAGCTCACCTTCCCAATACGAGCAGTACTTC.

The rearrangement links TRBV27 to TRBJ1-2, with D perhaps matching TRBD1 (5 bases). This CDR3 spans 14 amino acids. Trimming removed 0 bases from V and 4 bases from J, with 9 bases in between. From germline, CDR1 is MNHEY and CDR2 SMNVEV (reference sequence). CDR3 amino acids: CASSLSGGSYGYTF. The CDR3 coding sequence is TGTGCCAGCAGTTTATCGGGGGGAAGCTATGGCTACACCTTC.

The gene calls are TRBV19 and TRBJ1-5, with TRBD1 matching over 9 bases. With 9 bases clipped from V and 4 bases from J, the junction kept 10 bases outside the gene matches. The CDR3 sequence is 15 residues long. The germline CDR1 and CDR2 sequences are LNHDA and SQIVND (reference sequence). The CDR3 loop is CASSPSGQGNQPQHF. The CDR3 DNA reads TGTGCCAGCTCTCCCTCCGGACAGGGGAATCAGCCCCAGCATTTT.

V is TRBV10-2 and J is TRBJ1-5; D remains unclear. This CDR3 has 13 amino acids. Trimming shortened V by 6 bases and J by 3 bases, and 9 bases separated the two germline ends. Germline V gives CDR1 WSHSY, CDR2 SAAADI. In DNA form, the CDR3 reads TGCGCCAGCAGGTCGGGTTTCAATCAGCCCCAGCATTTT. Amino acid sequence: CASRSGFNQPQHF.

The chain is built from TRBV27 and TRBJ2-3; TRBD1 agrees at 8 bases. The CDR3 has 17 residues. Germline V gene sequence: CDR1 MNHEY, CDR2 SMNVEV (reference sequence). Trimming at V came to 5 bases and at J to 3 bases, leaving 13 bases not matched to a gene. CDR3 sequence: CASSPQQGEVLTDTQYF. In DNA form, the CDR3 reads TGTGCCAGCAGTCCCCAACAGGGGGAGGTGTTAACAGATACGCAGTATTTT.

V and J are TRBV7-8 and TRBJ2-7; D is unclear. The CDR3 totals 13 residues. V shed 2 bases and J shed 4 bases, with 9 bases lying between them. Germline V gives CDR1 SGHVS, CDR2 FQNEAQ. The CDR3 loop is CASSLSAVYEQYF. CDR3 in DNA: TGTGCCAGCAGCTTATCTGCAGTTTACGAGCAGTACTTC. The full variable domain, with the rest looked up from reference TRBV7-8 and TRBJ2-7, is GAGVSQSPRYKVAKRGQDVALRCDPISGHVSLFWYQQALGQGPEFLTYFQNEAQLDKSGLPSDRFFAERPEGSVSTLKIQRTQQEDSAVYLCASSLSAVYEQYFGPGTRLTVT.

CDR3: CASTRDRGTEAFF. In nucleotides, the CDR3 is TGCGCCAGCACCCGGGACAGGGGGACTGAAGCTTTCTTT. The chain employs TRBV5-1 and TRBJ1-1, with 11 nucleotides matching TRBD1. Trimming at V came to 6 bases and at J to 5 bases, leaving 3 bases not matched to a gene. The CDR3 has 13 amino acids. The germline CDR1 and CDR2 sequences are SGHRS and YFSETQ.

This clone was seen once. V and J are TRBV2 and TRBJ2-7; D gene unclear. CDR1 is SNHLY and CDR2 is FYNNEI in the germline V gene. Trimming removed 2 bases at V and 5 bases at J, with 16 bases between. This CDR3 contains 15 residues. The CDR3 region is CASSERTASQDEQYF. CDR3 DNA sequence: TGTGCCAGCAGTGAAAGAACAGCCTCTCAGGACGAGCAGTACTTC.

V usage is TRBV6-5 and J usage is TRBJ2-1; TRBD2 agrees at 12 bases. The CDR3 covers 13 residues. Looked up from germline, CDR1 is MNHEY and CDR2 is SVGAGI. V shed 4 bases and J 9 bases; nucleotides not matched to a gene: 1. In nucleotides, the CDR3 is TGTGCCAGCAGTTCTAGCGGGGGGGCTGAGCAGTTCTTC. Translation: CASSSSGGAEQFF.

The CDR3 protein is CSVEGQGMNTEAFF. The CDR3 region has the DNA TGCAGCGTTGAAGGACAGGGAATGAACACTGAAGCTTTCTTT. This chain joins TRBV29-1 and TRBJ1-1, with 7 bases lining up with TRBD1. V was pared by 1 base and J by 0 bases, with 2 bases of the junction left unmatched. Per the germline V gene, CDR1 is SQVTM and CDR2 is ANQGSEA. This CDR3 comprises 14 residues. Full variable domain (missing parts from reference TRBV29-1 and TRBJ1-1): SAVISQKPSRDICQRGTSLTIQCQVDSQVTMMFWYRQQPGQSLTLIATANQGSEATYESGFVIDKFPISRPNLTFSTLTVSNMSPEDSSIYLCSVEGQGMNTEAFFGQGTRLTVV.

The rearrangement uses TRBV7-9 and TRBJ1-6, with TRBD1 matching 10 bases. The V and J ends lost 6 bases and 10 bases, in that order; junction bases with no gene match: 6. CDR1 is SEHNR and CDR2 is FQNEAQ in the germline V gene (reference sequence). CDR3 size: 14 residues. CDR3 nucleotides: TGTGCCAGCAGTACCGGGACAGGGGCCTCACCCCTCCACTTT. Translated: CASSTGTGASPLHF.

The chain combines TRBV4-3 with TRBJ1-5; the D gene is possibly TRBD1 (6 bases). Germline V gene lookup returns CDR1 LGHNA and CDR2 YSLEER. The CDR3 runs to 19 residues. V lost 1 base and J lost 3, with 22 bases in between. The CDR3 DNA reads as TGCGCCAGCAGCCAAGCGTTTTACGGGGGGCAGTCCTACAATCAGCCCCAGCATTTT. Translated: CASSQAFYGGQSYNQPQHF.

The V call is TRBV11-2, the J call TRBJ2-7, with TRBD1 matching over 7 bases. J was trimmed by 0 bases and V by 5 bases; bases with no gene match: 7. The CDR3 is 15 residues long. In germline, CDR1 is SGHAT, CDR2 FQNNGV. The CDR3 DNA is TGTGCCAGCAGCGCGACAGGGTTAGGCTCCTACGAGCAGTACTTC. Protein product: CASSATGLGSYEQYF.

This chain connects TRBV10-1 to TRBJ2-5, with 8 bases identical to TRBD1. J lost 4 bases, V lost 10 bases, and 8 bases had no gene match. The CDR3 length is 13 residues. Germline values: CDR1 WNHNN, CDR2 SYGVQD (reference sequence). The CDR3 nucleotides read TGCGCCACCTCAGGACAGGGAGGAGAGACCCAGTACTTC. Translation: CATSGQGGETQYF.

The chain links TRBV10-2 to TRBJ1-6; 9 bases map to TRBD1. The CDR3 extends over 16 amino acids. CDR1 is WSHSY and CDR2 is SAAADI in the germline V gene. V trimming: 10 bases; J trimming: 9 bases; junction bases outside the gene matches: 16. This CDR3 is CATRDGTGFRGSPLHF. The CDR3 DNA is TGCGCCACCCGAGACGGGACAGGGTTTCGAGGTTCACCCCTCCACTTT.

The chain recombines TRBV5-4 with TRBJ2-3; possibly TRBD2 for D (5 bases). Trimming stripped 0 bases from V and 2 bases from J, with 10 bases between. Germline CDR1 is SGHNT and CDR2 is YYREEE (reference sequence). The length of the CDR3 is 15 residues. The CDR3, as DNA: TGTGCCAGCAGCTTGGGGGCGGGCTTCACAGATACGCAGTATTTT. Protein product: CASSLGAGFTDTQYF. Full variable domain (rest looked up from reference TRBV5-4 and TRBJ2-3): ETGVTQSPTHLIKTRGQQVTLRCSSQSGHNTVSWYQQALGQGPQFIFQYYREEENGRGNFPPRFSGLQFPNYSSELNVNALELDDSALYLCASSLGAGFTDTQYFGPGTRLTVL.

This rearrangement joins TRBV10-3 to TRBJ2-5; 7 bases map to TRBD1. Germline CDR1 reads ENHRY; CDR2 reads SYGVKD. CDR3 length equals 14 residues. With V trimmed by 5 bases and J by 3 bases, 6 bases remained unmatched. The CDR3 coding sequence is TGTGCCATCAGTCCGACAGGGCGAGAAGAGACCCAGTACTTC. It codes for CAISPTGREETQYF.

In nucleotides, the CDR3 is TGCGCCAGCAGCCAAGTGTTGATAGGGACTAGTCTTAACGAGCAGTACTTC. Translated: CASSQVLIGTSLNEQYF. The gene calls are TRBV4-3 and TRBJ2-7, with 8 nucleotides matching TRBD2. CDR3 length: 17 amino acids. J was trimmed by 5 bases and V by 1 base; bases with no gene match: 13. Looked up from germline, CDR1 is LGHNA and CDR2 is YSLEER.

This clone was seen just once. The rearrangement links TRBV13 to TRBJ2-5, with D possibly being TRBD2 (6 bases). The length of the CDR3 is 15 residues. V was trimmed by 5 bases and J by 8 bases, leaving 21 bases between them. Germline lookup yields CDR1 PRHDT and CDR2 FYEKMQ (reference sequence). The CDR3 DNA follows: TGTGCCAGCAGCCCTCTAGGCAGCCCGGCGGGAACCCAGTACTTC. It encodes CASSPLGSPAGTQYF.

The J gene is TRBJ2-3, the V gene TRBV6-1, with 9 bases fitting TRBD2. This CDR3 comprises 13 residues. From germline, CDR1 is MNHNS and CDR2 SASEGT. J was trimmed by 5 bases and V by 6 bases; bases with no gene match: 3. The CDR3 DNA is TGTGCCAGCAGCCCGACTAGCGGAGATACGCAGTATTTT. Its protein is CASSPTSGDTQYF.

This chain links TRBV7-2 with TRBJ1-6; D remains ambiguous. Germline lookup yields CDR1 SGHTA and CDR2 FQGNSA. Trimming stripped 4 bases from V and 5 bases from J, with 12 bases between. The CDR3 extends over 15 amino acids. The CDR3 DNA reads TGTGCCAGCAGCTGGATCTCGGGGAATAATTCACCCCTCCACTTT. Its translation: CASSWISGNNSPLHF.

The chain joins TRBV14 to TRBJ2-7; D uncertain. The length of the CDR3 is 13 residues. Deletions cut 4 bases from V and 6 bases from J, with 13 bases between. Per the germline V gene, CDR1 is SGHDN and CDR2 is FVKESK. CDR3 sequence reads: CASSRSTVGEQYF. In DNA form, the CDR3 reads TGTGCCAGCAGCCGGAGCACGGTGGGCGAGCAGTACTTC.